These 30 T cell receptor beta chains were sequenced from one sample in a study of human T cells and chemical hapten exposure. This sample's time point: patch test 3, about 24 weeks after DPC sensitization. Stated treatment: therapeutic diphenylcyclopropenone sensitization with weekly scalp DPC. MiXCR, applied by TCRdb to the RACE reads, yields one record per CDR3 protein. The sample includes roughly 53,000 distinct CDR3 sequences, roughly a tenth of them seen just once. Sequenced material: whole blood, taken in connection with sensitization to the hapten diphenylcyclopropenone (DPC). Receptors originate from a woman aged 40 to 50 with alopecia areata. Some clones in this sample may be carry-over from other donors' samples.

This clonotype was seen at least ten times. The J gene is TRBJ1-1, the V gene TRBV6-1, with TRBD1 matching over 8 bases. CDR3 length: 13 amino acids. With 2 bases clipped from V and 7 bases from J, the junction kept 3 bases outside the gene matches. Germline CDR1 is MNHNS and CDR2 is SASEGT. The DNA for the CDR3 is TGTGCCAGCAGTGAACAGGGGGCGGGTGAAGCTTTCTTT. Encoded protein: CASSEQGAGEAFF.

A word on this clonotype: A junction boundary mismatches the germline segment, possibly from a read error. V and J are TRBV4-2 and TRBJ2-7, with TRBD2 as a possible D gene (5 bases). CDR3 length: 14 amino acids. CDR1 and CDR2 from the germline V gene are LGHNA and YNFKEQ. CDR3 sequence: CTSSQAGIRYEQYF. The CDR3 DNA sequence: TGTACCAGCAGCCAAGCCGGGATCAGGTACGAGCAGTACTTC.

The chain uses TRBV7-2 and TRBJ2-2, with D maybe TRBD2 (5 bases). The ends were cut back, 2 bases at V and 0 bases at J, with 10 bases in the middle. Germline CDR1 is SGHTA and CDR2 is FQGNSA. The CDR3 is made up of 16 amino acids. As DNA, the CDR3 is TGTGCCAGCAGCTTAATCGGGGTCCCGAACACCGGGGAGCTGTTTTTT. Translating gives CASSLIGVPNTGELFF.

The genes are TRBV7-2 and TRBJ2-4; 8 bases are shared with TRBD1. Germline CDR1 and CDR2: SGHTA and FQGNSA. V was pared by 5 bases and J by 7 bases, with 7 bases of the junction left unmatched. The CDR3 covers 14 residues. The CDR3 loop is CASSRSGQVNIQYF. The CDR3, as DNA: TGTGCCAGCAGCCGTTCGGGACAGGTTAACATTCAGTACTTC.

The table lists this clonotype with a few counts. The chain has TRBV4-3 and TRBJ1-1; maybe TRBD1 (6 bases). Germline values: CDR1 LGHNA, CDR2 YSLEER. CDR3 length equals 14 residues. V was trimmed by 1 base and J by 4 bases, leaving 10 bases between them. The CDR3 is CASSQGNRATEAFF. Here the CDR3 DNA reads TGCGCCAGCAGCCAAGGAAACAGGGCCACTGAAGCTTTCTTT.

This clonotype was seen a few times. The chain is built from TRBV20-1 and TRBJ2-5; 12 bases are a match to TRBD2. Per the germline V gene, CDR1 is DFQATT and CDR2 is SNEGSKA (reference sequence). The V segment lost 6 bases and the J segment 1 base; nucleotides outside the gene matches: 9. This CDR3 spans 16 amino acids. The CDR3 DNA is TGCAGTGCGCCTACTAGCGGGGGGACAATCCAAGAGACCCAGTACTTC. Translating it yields CSAPTSGGTIQETQYF.

This clonotype was seen at least ten times. This chain uses TRBV5-1 with TRBJ2-3; TRBD1 or TRBD2 may be the D gene (6 bases each). CDR3 length: 14 amino acids. With 0 bases removed from V and 4 bases from J, the gap between germline ends came to 9 bases. Germline V gene sequence: CDR1 SGHRS, CDR2 YFSETQ. CDR3 residues: CASSLDRGPDTQYF. CDR3 nucleotides: TGCGCCAGCAGCTTGGATCGGGGGCCAGATACGCAGTATTTT.

This clonotype was observed at least ten times. The gene calls are TRBV6-4 and TRBJ1-5, with TRBD1 identical over 7 bases. CDR3 length: 14 amino acids. The V gene end was trimmed by 4 bases and the J gene end by 8 bases; junction bases not matched to a gene: 8. Germline CDR1 is MRHNA and CDR2 is SNTAGT. CDR3 loop: CASSGGTAGEPQHF. CDR3 DNA sequence: TGTGCCAGCAGTGGGGGGACAGCGGGGGAGCCCCAGCATTTT.

V and J are TRBV6-6 and TRBJ2-3; D might be TRBD2 (6 bases). V was cut by 5 bases and J by 3 bases, with 12 bases left in between. The CDR3 is made up of 14 amino acids. Germline V gene data show CDR1 as MNHNY and CDR2 as SVGAGI (reference sequence). DNA of the CDR3: TGTGCCAGCAGTCCCCGACTAGATACAGATACGCAGTATTTT. Amino acid sequence: CASSPRLDTDTQYF.

The chain joins TRBV7-2 to TRBJ2-5; 13 bases fit TRBD2. Germline-derived CDR1 and CDR2 are SGHTA and FQGNSA. The junction had 5 bases not matched to a gene; V was cut back by 5 bases and J by 2 bases. The CDR3 is 16 residues long. The CDR3 nucleotides are TGTGCCAGCAGCCCCACTAGCGGGGGGGTACAAGAGACCCAGTACTTC. As protein: CASSPTSGGVQETQYF.

The chain has TRBV7-2 and TRBJ1-4; D not resolved. The CDR3 consists of 15 residues. The V and J ends lost 6 bases and 5 bases respectively, with 16 bases between them. Germline V lookup: CDR1 SGHTA, CDR2 FQGNSA. This CDR3 is CASSPWGGVNEKLFF. Here the CDR3 DNA reads TGTGCCAGCAGTCCCTGGGGAGGAGTCAATGAAAAACTGTTTTTT.

This clonotype has more than one count but fewer than ten. The chain joins TRBV6-5 to TRBJ1-6, with a possible D match to TRBD1 (5 bases). Germline CDR1 and CDR2: MNHEY and SVGAGI. Between the trimmed V and J ends, which lost 2 bases and 7 bases, there was a span of 9 bases. This CDR3 comprises 14 residues. The CDR3 protein is CASSYGRANSPLHF. The CDR3 bases are TGTGCCAGCAGTTACGGCAGGGCGAATTCACCCCTCCACTTT.

This chain connects TRBV20-1 to TRBJ1-4, with TRBD1 identical over 7 bases. Germline CDR1 DFQATT, CDR2 SNEGSKA (reference sequence). The V and J ends lost 0 bases and 8 bases, in that order; junction bases with no gene match: 21. This CDR3 has 19 amino acids. CDR3 loop: CSAREKIWDSEKSEEKLFF. CDR3 DNA sequence: TGCAGTGCTAGAGAAAAAATCTGGGACAGCGAAAAATCAGAAGAAAAACTGTTTTTT.

This clonotype has a count of ten or more. The genes are TRBV29-1 and TRBJ1-1; D gene ambiguous. The length of the CDR3 is 13 residues. Germline assignment: CDR1 SQVTM and CDR2 ANQGSEA. V lost 0 bases and J 7 bases, leaving 12 bases between the germline ends. The CDR3 here is CSVEEEKPDEAFF. The DNA of the CDR3 is TGCAGCGTTGAAGAAGAGAAGCCCGATGAAGCTTTCTTT.

The chain couples TRBV12-2 to TRBJ2-5; TRBD2 is the table's D call, not checked against the DNA. TRBV12-2 constitutes a pseudogene. This CDR3 region has 17 residues. The CDR3 region is CASRSGSGGTSQETQYF. The CDR3 bases are TGTGCAAGTCGCTCTGGTAGCGGGGGGACCAGCCAAGAGACCCAGTACTTC.

This clonotype showed up just a few times. The rearrangement uses TRBV27 and TRBJ2-1; 8 bases align to TRBD1. V was clipped by 0 bases and J by 6 bases; unmatched bases: 1. This CDR3 has 14 residues. CDR1 is MNHEY and CDR2 is SMNVEV in the germline V gene (reference sequence). The CDR3: CASSLSRGPNEQFF. As DNA, the CDR3 is TGTGCCAGCAGTTTATCCAGGGGGCCCAATGAGCAGTTCTTC.

This clonotype was observed a handful of times. This rearrangement joins TRBV18 to TRBJ1-2; 7 bases map to TRBD1. J gave up 8 bases and V 3 bases, and 21 bases lay outside the gene matches. The germline V gene encodes CDR1 KGHSH and CDR2 LQKENI. The CDR3 is made up of 18 amino acids. CDR3: CASSPDRPLVSGRGGYTF. The CDR3 DNA is TGTGCCAGCTCACCGGACAGGCCCCTTGTGTCCGGGCGAGGAGGCTACACCTTC.

CDR3 DNA: TGTGCCAGCAGCCTTCAACGACCGCCAGATACGCAGTATTTT. The encoded protein is CASSLQRPPDTQYF. The chain employs TRBV9 and TRBJ2-3; D ambiguous. V was pared by 4 bases and J by 4 bases, with 13 bases between. Germline CDR1 SGDLS, CDR2 YYNGEE. CDR3 length: 14 amino acids.

This clonotype was recorded at least ten times. J is TRBJ2-4 and V is TRBV28, with 8 nucleotides matching TRBD1. Germline V gene sequence: CDR1 MDHEN, CDR2 SYDVKM. The CDR3 sequence is 12 residues long. The J segment lost 5 bases and the V segment lost 6 bases, leaving 0 bases of the junction unmatched. For the CDR3, the DNA is TGTGCCAGCAGGACAGGGGAAAACATTCAGTACTTC. It codes for CASRTGENIQYF.

J is TRBJ2-4 and V is TRBV20-1; no firm D call. Deletions cut 6 bases from V and 0 bases from J, with 12 bases between. CDR3 length equals 14 residues. CDR1 and CDR2 (germline): DFQATT, SNEGSKA (reference sequence). As DNA, the CDR3 is TGCAGTGCGCCGGACCTCATAGCCAAAAACATTCAGTACTTC. Translated: CSAPDLIAKNIQYF.

This clonotype was counted at least ten times. The gene calls are TRBV29-1 and TRBJ1-4; weak D call: TRBD1 (5 bases). V lost 4 bases and J 6 bases, leaving 12 bases between the germline ends. Germline CDR1 SQVTM, CDR2 ANQGSEA. CDR3 length equals 13 residues. This CDR3 reads CSVVRQGYEKLFF. The CDR3 coding sequence is TGCAGCGTTGTAAGGCAGGGATATGAAAAACTGTTTTTT.

J is TRBJ1-2 and V is TRBV19, with D maybe TRBD1 (5 bases). CDR3 length: 15 amino acids. Germline-derived CDR1 and CDR2 are LNHDA and SQIVND (reference sequence). The V gene lost 7 bases and the J gene lost 0 bases, with 15 bases spanning the gap. CDR3 coding DNA: TGTGCCAGTACTCTCGGGACTGTAGCTAACTATGGCTACACCTTC. This sequence encodes CASTLGTVANYGYTF.

The rearrangement links TRBV4-1 to TRBJ2-7; D is unclear. CDR1 is MGHRA and CDR2 is YSYEKL in the germline V gene. With 2 bases removed from V and 3 bases from J, the gap between germline ends came to 14 bases. The CDR3 is 15 residues long. This chain's CDR3 is CASSQHFTANYEQYF. CDR3 sequence (DNA): TGCGCCAGCAGCCAACACTTCACGGCAAACTACGAGCAGTACTTC.

At least ten counts were recorded for this clonotype. The chain carries TRBV18 and TRBJ2-2, with D perhaps TRBD1 or TRBD2 (5 bases each). Germline V gives CDR1 KGHSH, CDR2 LQKENI. The CDR3 runs to 15 residues. V lost 2 bases to trimming and J lost 4 bases, with 11 bases between them. CDR3 DNA: TGTGCCAGCTCACCAAGGGGACGGGGCACCGGGGAGCTGTTTTTT. This codes for CASSPRGRGTGELFF.

Only a few counts were recorded for this clonotype. V usage is TRBV20-1 and J usage is TRBJ2-7; 11 positions match TRBD1. The germline V gene has CDR1 DFQATT and CDR2 SNEGSKA (reference sequence). Trimming cost V 0 bases and J 6 bases; bases outside gene matches: 4. The CDR3 length is 14 residues. The CDR3 is CSARDGGQGGEQYF. Written as DNA, the CDR3 is TGCAGTGCTAGAGATGGGGGACAGGGGGGCGAGCAGTACTTC.

The sample holds a few counts of this clonotype. V usage is TRBV12-3 or TRBV12-4 and J usage is TRBJ2-3; TRBD1 aligns across 9 bases. V was clipped by 6 bases and J by 0 bases; unmatched bases: 1. CDR3 size: 14 residues. The CDR3 sequence is CASRTGGSTDTQYF. CDR3 in DNA: TGTGCCAGCAGGACAGGGGGGAGCACAGATACGCAGTATTTT.

This clonotype appeared many times. This sequence joins TRBV5-8 and TRBJ2-7, with 7 bases lining up with TRBD2. The V gene end was trimmed by 7 bases and the J gene end by 2 bases; junction bases not matched to a gene: 12. Germline CDR1 and CDR2: SGHTS and YDEGEE. The CDR3 contains 15 residues. CDR3 bases: TGTGCCAGCCACCGGGCGGGGACTAATCCCTACGAGCAGTACTTC. Protein: CASHRAGTNPYEQYF.

The chain combines TRBV7-2 with TRBJ2-1; 8 bases are shared with TRBD2. J lost 9 bases, V lost 1 base, and 8 bases had no gene match. This CDR3 has 15 amino acids. Germline CDR1 is SGHTA and CDR2 is FQGNSA. In DNA form, the CDR3 reads TGTGCCAGCAGCTTAGATCCCGGGGGGGCCGGTGAGCAGTTCTTC. It is translated as CASSLDPGGAGEQFF.

This clonotype was counted a few times. This chain joins TRBV7-8 and TRBJ2-3, with D possibly matching TRBD2 (6 bases). Trimming left V 3 bases short and J 0 bases short, with 10 bases between. The V gene's germline CDR1 is SGHVS and CDR2 FQNEAQ. The CDR3 loop spans 15 amino acids. CDR3 residues: CASSLWRGSTDTQYF. CDR3 in DNA: TGTGCCAGCAGCTTGTGGAGGGGAAGCACAGATACGCAGTATTTT. Complete variable domain (other parts from reference TRBV7-8 and TRBJ2-3): GAGVSQSPRYKVAKRGQDVALRCDPISGHVSLFWYQQALGQGPEFLTYFQNEAQLDKSGLPSDRFFAERPEGSVSTLKIQRTQQEDSAVYLCASSLWRGSTDTQYFGPGTRLTVL.

The chain recombines TRBV6-1 with TRBJ2-7; unclear D gene. Trimming removed 1 base from V and 2 bases from J, with 6 bases in between. The germline V gene encodes CDR1 MNHNS and CDR2 SASEGT. This CDR3 is 13 amino acids long. In DNA, the CDR3 is TGTGCCAGCAGTGAAGGGGAAACCTACGAGCAGTACTTC. Encoded protein: CASSEGETYEQYF.